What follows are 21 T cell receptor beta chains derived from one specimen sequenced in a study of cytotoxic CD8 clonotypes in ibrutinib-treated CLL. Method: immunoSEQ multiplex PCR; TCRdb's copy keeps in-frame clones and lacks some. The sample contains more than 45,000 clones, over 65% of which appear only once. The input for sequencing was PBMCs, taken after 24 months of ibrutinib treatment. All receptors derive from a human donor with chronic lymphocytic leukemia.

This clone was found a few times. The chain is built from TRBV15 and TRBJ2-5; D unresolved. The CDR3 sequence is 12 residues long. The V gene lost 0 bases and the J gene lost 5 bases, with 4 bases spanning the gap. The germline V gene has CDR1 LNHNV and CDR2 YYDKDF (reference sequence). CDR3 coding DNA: TGTGCCACCAGCAGAGATGTGGAGACCCAGTACTTC. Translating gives CATSRDVETQYF.

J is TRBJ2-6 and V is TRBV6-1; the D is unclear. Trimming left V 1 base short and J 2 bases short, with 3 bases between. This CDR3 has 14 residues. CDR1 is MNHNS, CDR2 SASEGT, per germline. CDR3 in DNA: TGTGCCAGCAGTGAAGTCCCTGGGGCCAACGTCCTGACTTTC. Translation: CASSEVPGANVLTF.

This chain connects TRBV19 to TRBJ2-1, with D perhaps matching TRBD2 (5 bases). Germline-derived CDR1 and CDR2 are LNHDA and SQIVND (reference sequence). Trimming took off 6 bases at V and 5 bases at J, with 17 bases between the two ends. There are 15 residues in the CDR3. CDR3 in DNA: TGTGCCAGTAGGAGGGCTTCCGGTTACGACAATGAGCAGTTCTTC. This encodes CASRRASGYDNEQFF. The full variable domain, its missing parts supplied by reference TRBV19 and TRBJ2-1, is DGGITQSPKYLFRKEGQNVTLSCEQNLNHDAMYWYRQDPGQGLRLIYYSQIVNDFQKGDIAEGYSVSREKKESFPLTVTSAQKNPTAFYLCASRRASGYDNEQFFGPGTRLTVL.

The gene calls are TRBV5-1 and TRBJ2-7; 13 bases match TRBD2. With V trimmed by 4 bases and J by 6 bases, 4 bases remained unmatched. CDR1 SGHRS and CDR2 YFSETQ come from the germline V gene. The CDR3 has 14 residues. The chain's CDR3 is CASSPGLAGSEQYF. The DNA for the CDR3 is TGCGCCAGCAGCCCGGGACTAGCGGGGAGCGAGCAGTACTTC.

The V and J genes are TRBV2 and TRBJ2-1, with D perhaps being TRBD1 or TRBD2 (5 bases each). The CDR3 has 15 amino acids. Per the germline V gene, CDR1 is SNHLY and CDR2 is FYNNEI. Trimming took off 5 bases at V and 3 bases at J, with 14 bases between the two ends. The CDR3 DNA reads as TGTGCCAGCAGTCCCCGGGGCCTTTACTACAATGAGCAGTTCTTC. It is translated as CASSPRGLYYNEQFF. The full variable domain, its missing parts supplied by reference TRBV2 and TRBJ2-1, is EPEVTQTPSHQVTQMGQEVILRCVPISNHLYFYWYRQILGQKVEFLVSFYNNEISEKSEIFDDQFSVERPDGSNFTLKIRSTKLEDSAMYFCASSPRGLYYNEQFFGPGTRLTVL.

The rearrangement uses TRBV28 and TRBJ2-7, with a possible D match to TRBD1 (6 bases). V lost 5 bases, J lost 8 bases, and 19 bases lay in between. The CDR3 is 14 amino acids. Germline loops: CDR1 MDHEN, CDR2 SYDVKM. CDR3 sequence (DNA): TGTGCCAGCAGTCCCCGGACAGACGAACGTAAGCAGTACTTC. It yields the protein CASSPRTDERKQYF.

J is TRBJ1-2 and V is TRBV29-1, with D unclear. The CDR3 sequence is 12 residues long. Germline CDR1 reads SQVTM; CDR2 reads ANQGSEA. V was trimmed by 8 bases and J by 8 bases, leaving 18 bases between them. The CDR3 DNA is TGCAGCTTATCGAAGGGCCCGGGAGGCTACACCTTC. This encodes CSLSKGPGGYTF.

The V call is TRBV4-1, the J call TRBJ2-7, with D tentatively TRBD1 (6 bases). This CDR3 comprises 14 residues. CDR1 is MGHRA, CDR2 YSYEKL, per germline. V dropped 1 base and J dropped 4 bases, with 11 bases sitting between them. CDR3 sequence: CASSQGSTGYEQYF. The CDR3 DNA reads TGCGCCAGCAGCCAAGGAAGCACAGGGTACGAGCAGTACTTC.

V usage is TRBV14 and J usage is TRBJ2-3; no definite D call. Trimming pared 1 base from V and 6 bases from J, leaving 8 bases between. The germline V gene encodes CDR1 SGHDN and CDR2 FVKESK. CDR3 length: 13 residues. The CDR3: CASSQVGSDTQYF. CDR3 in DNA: TGTGCCAGCAGCCAAGTTGGATCTGATACGCAGTATTTT.

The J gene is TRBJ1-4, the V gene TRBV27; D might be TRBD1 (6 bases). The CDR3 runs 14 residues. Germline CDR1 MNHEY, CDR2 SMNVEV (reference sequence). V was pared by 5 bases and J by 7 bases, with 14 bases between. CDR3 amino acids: CASSPIRGGEKLFF. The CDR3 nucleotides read TGTGCCAGCAGTCCGATCAGAGGGGGTGAAAAACTGTTTTTT.

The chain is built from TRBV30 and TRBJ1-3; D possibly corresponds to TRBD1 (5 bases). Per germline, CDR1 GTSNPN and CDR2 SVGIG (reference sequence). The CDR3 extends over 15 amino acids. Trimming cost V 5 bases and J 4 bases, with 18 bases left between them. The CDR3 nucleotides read TGTGCCTGGGACCCCTCCAGGGTTAAAGGAAACACCATATATTTT. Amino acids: CAWDPSRVKGNTIYF.

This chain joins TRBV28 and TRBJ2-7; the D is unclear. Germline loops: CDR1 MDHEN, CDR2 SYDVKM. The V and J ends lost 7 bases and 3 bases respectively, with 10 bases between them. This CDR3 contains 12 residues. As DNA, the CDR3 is TGTGCCAGCATGTCGTTTGACTACGAGCAGTACTTC. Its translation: CASMSFDYEQYF.

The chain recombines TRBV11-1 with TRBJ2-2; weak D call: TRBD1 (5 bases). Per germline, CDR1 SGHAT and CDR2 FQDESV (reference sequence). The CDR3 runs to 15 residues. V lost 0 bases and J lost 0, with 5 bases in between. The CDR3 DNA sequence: TGTGCCAGCAGCTTAGCGACAGCGAACACCGGGGAGCTGTTTTTT. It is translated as CASSLATANTGELFF.

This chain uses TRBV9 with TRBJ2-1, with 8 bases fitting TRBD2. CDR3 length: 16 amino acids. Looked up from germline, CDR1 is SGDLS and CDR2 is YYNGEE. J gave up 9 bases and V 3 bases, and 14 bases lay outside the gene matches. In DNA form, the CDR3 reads TGTGCCAGCAGCGGGAGATTAGCAGCGGGAGTTGGTGAGCAGTTCTTC. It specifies CASSGRLAAGVGEQFF.

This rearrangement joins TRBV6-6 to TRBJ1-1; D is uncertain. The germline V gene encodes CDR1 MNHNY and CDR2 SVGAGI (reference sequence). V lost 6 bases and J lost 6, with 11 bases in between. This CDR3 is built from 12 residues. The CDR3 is CASRPTEAEAFF. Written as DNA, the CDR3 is TGTGCCAGCAGACCGACCGAAGCTGAAGCTTTCTTT.

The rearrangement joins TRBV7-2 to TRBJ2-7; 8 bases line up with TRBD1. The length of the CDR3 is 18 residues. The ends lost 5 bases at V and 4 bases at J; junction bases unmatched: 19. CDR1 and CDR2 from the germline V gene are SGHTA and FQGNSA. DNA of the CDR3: TGTGCCAGCAGCGGGGGGCGGCAGGGGGCCGGAACCTCGTACGAGCAGTACTTC. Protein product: CASSGGRQGAGTSYEQYF. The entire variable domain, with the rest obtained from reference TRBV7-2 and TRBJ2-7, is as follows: GAGVSQSPSNKVTEKGKDVELRCDPISGHTALYWYRQSLGQGLEFLIYFQGNSAPDKSGLPSDRFSAERTGGSVSTLTIQRTQQEDSAVYLCASSGGRQGAGTSYEQYFGPGTRLTVT.

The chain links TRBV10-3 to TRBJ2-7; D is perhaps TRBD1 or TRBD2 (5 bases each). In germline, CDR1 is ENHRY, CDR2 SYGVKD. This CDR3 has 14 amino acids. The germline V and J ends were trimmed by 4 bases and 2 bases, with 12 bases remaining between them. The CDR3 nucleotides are TGTGCCATCAGTGCCAGGGAGATCCCCTACGAGCAGTACTTC. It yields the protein CAISAREIPYEQYF.

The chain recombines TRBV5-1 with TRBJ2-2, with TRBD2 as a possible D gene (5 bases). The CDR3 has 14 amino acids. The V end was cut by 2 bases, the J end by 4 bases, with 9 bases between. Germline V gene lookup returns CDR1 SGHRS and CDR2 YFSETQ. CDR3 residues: CASSFNGITGELFF. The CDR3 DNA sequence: TGCGCCAGCAGCTTCAACGGGATCACCGGGGAGCTGTTTTTT.

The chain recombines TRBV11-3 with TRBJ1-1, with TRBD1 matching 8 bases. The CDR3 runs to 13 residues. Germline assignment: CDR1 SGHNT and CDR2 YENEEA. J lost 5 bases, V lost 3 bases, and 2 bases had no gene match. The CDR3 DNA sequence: TGTGCCAGCAGCTTGGACAGGGAGACTGAAGCTTTCTTT. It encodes CASSLDRETEAFF.

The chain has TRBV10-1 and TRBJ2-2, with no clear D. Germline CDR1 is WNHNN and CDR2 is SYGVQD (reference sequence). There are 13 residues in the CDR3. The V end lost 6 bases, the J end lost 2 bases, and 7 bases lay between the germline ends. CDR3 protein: CASSSQNTGELFF. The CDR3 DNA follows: TGCGCCAGCAGCTCACAAAACACCGGGGAGCTGTTTTTT.

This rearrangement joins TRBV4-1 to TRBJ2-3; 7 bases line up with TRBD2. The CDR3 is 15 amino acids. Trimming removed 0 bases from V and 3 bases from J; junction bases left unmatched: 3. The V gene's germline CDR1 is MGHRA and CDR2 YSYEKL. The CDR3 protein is CASSQEGLVTDTQYF. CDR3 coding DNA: TGCGCCAGCAGCCAAGAAGGACTAGTAACAGATACGCAGTATTTT.